These 21 T cell receptor beta chains share one sample of origin, sequenced in a study of CD8 T cells in Susac syndrome. Reverse transcription of 0.5 to 1 ug RNA was carried out with random hexamers. TCRdb fed the immunoSEQ multiplex PCR reads into MiXCR, producing one record per CDR3 protein. The sample has some 130,000 distinct CDR3 sequences, more than 85% seen once. The material sequenced was CD8+ T cells from PBMCs. Every receptor here comes from a human donor with Susac syndrome.

This sequence joins TRBV6-2 or TRBV6-3 and TRBJ2-7, with a possible D match to TRBD2 (5 bases). The germline CDR1 and CDR2 sequences are MNHEY and SVGEGT. Trimming left V 5 bases short and J 1 base short, with 18 bases between. The CDR3 runs to 16 residues. In DNA, the CDR3 is TGTGCCAGCAGTCCAAAACCTAACAGCGGATCCTACGAGCAGTACTTC. It is translated as CASSPKPNSGSYEQYF.

The chain couples TRBV2 to TRBJ1-1; D uncertain. With 8 bases removed from V and 1 base from J, the gap between germline ends came to 8 bases. Germline lookup yields CDR1 SNHLY and CDR2 FYNNEI. The CDR3 has 12 amino acids. CDR3 region: CASGGRNTEAFF. The DNA for the CDR3 is TGTGCCAGCGGAGGGAGGAACACTGAAGCTTTCTTT. Filled out from reference TRBV2 and TRBJ1-1, the complete variable domain reads EPEVTQTPSHQVTQMGQEVILRCVPISNHLYFYWYRQILGQKVEFLVSFYNNEISEKSEIFDDQFSVERPDGSNFTLKIRSTKLEDSAMYFCASGGRNTEAFFGQGTRLTVV.

The V call is TRBV9, the J call TRBJ2-3, with D perhaps TRBD1 or TRBD2 (5 bases each). With 4 bases removed from V and 3 bases from J, the gap between germline ends came to 15 bases. CDR1 is SGDLS, CDR2 YYNGEE, per germline. This CDR3 is 15 amino acids long. CDR3 nucleotide sequence: TGTGCCAGCAGCCTATCGGGGCCCCCTACAGATACGCAGTATTTT. This gives the protein CASSLSGPPTDTQYF. The complete variable domain, with remaining parts taken from reference TRBV9 and TRBJ2-3, reads DSGVTQTPKHLITATGQRVTLRCSPRSGDLSVYWYQQSLDQGLQFLIQYYNGEERAKGNILERFSAQQFPDLHSELNLSSLELGDSALYFCASSLSGPPTDTQYFGPGTRLTVL.

The rearrangement joins TRBV20-1 to TRBJ2-7; D perhaps matches TRBD2 (5 bases). The CDR3 totals 11 residues. Trimming took 3 bases from V and 2 from J, leaving 5 bases between them. From germline, CDR1 is DFQATT and CDR2 SNEGSKA (reference sequence). The CDR3 protein is CSARRAYEQYF. DNA for the CDR3: TGCAGTGCTAGGCGGGCCTACGAGCAGTACTTC.

The chain carries TRBV20-1 and TRBJ2-2; 8 bases fit TRBD2. The J segment lost 3 bases and the V segment lost 4 bases, leaving 4 bases of the junction unmatched. The germline V gene has CDR1 DFQATT and CDR2 SNEGSKA (reference sequence). This CDR3 comprises 14 residues. In DNA form, the CDR3 reads TGCAGTGCTATCGGGAGGGCCCACACCGGGGAGCTGTTTTTT. It encodes CSAIGRAHTGELFF.

Here the CDR3 reads CASSFGGWGQPQHF. CDR3 in DNA: TGTGCCAGCAGTTTCGGGGGATGGGGTCAGCCCCAGCATTTT. The chain links TRBV27 to TRBJ1-5; perhaps TRBD1 as D (5 bases). Trimming stripped 3 bases from V and 6 bases from J, with 12 bases between. In germline, CDR1 is MNHEY, CDR2 SMNVEV (reference sequence). CDR3 length: 14 residues.

The J gene is TRBJ1-2, the V gene TRBV7-2, with TRBD1 matching over 7 bases. CDR1 and CDR2 from the germline V gene are SGHTA and FQGNSA. With V trimmed by 5 bases and J by 2 bases, 2 bases remained unmatched. This CDR3 has 13 residues. The chain's CDR3 is CASSGTANYGYTF. In nucleotides, the CDR3 is TGTGCCAGCAGCGGGACAGCCAACTATGGCTACACCTTC.

The rearrangement links TRBV21-1 to TRBJ1-1; no check of the table's D call, TRBD1, against the DNA was made. TRBV21-1 is tagged as a pseudogene. The length of the CDR3 is 14 residues. CDR3 region: CASSKPGGFTEAFF. The CDR3 nucleotides read TGTGCCAGCAGCAAACCAGGGGGCTTTACTGAAGCTTTCTTT.

The chain couples TRBV9 to TRBJ2-1; 9 bases align to TRBD1. Germline-derived CDR1 and CDR2 are SGDLS and YYNGEE. V was clipped by 3 bases and J by 5 bases; unmatched bases: 6. CDR3 length equals 15 residues. The CDR3 reads CASSAGQGPHNEQFF. CDR3 in DNA: TGTGCCAGCAGCGCCGGACAGGGGCCTCACAATGAGCAGTTCTTC.

This chain joins TRBV29-1 and TRBJ1-4; no definite D call. Germline loops: CDR1 SQVTM, CDR2 ANQGSEA. V was pared by 3 bases and J by 5 bases, with 7 bases between. There are 12 residues in the CDR3. CDR3 coding DNA: TGCAGCGTTGATTCGGGAAATGAAAAACTGTTTTTT. It yields the protein CSVDSGNEKLFF.

This clonotype was observed a single time. The chain is built from TRBV29-1 and TRBJ2-3; a weak D match, TRBD2 (5 bases). The germline V gene encodes CDR1 SQVTM and CDR2 ANQGSEA. V lost 7 bases and J lost 4, with 18 bases in between. The CDR3 spans 14 residues. The CDR3 DNA reads TGCAGCGAGCAGGAGGTAGAGCCCCCAGATACGCAGTATTTT. It encodes CSEQEVEPPDTQYF.

The chain joins TRBV5-6 to TRBJ1-5; 7 positions agree with TRBD1. CDR3 length equals 15 residues. The V gene's germline CDR1 is SGHDT and CDR2 YYEEEE. The junction had 3 bases not matched to a gene; V was cut back by 0 bases and J by 3 bases. The CDR3 DNA follows: TGTGCCAGCAGCTTGGGGACAGGTTACAATCAGCCCCAGCATTTT. Amino acid sequence: CASSLGTGYNQPQHF. Filled out from reference TRBV5-6 and TRBJ1-5, the complete variable domain reads DAGVTQSPTHLIKTRGQQVTLRCSPKSGHDTVSWYQQALGQGPQFIFQYYEEEERQRGNFPDRFSGHQFPNYSSELNVNALLLGDSALYLCASSLGTGYNQPQHFGDGTRLSIL.

This clonotype has a single count. This chain joins TRBV6-1 and TRBJ2-1, with 14 bases identical to TRBD2. The CDR3 has 20 residues. Per germline, CDR1 MNHNS and CDR2 SASEGT. The J segment lost 2 bases and the V segment lost 6 bases, leaving 15 bases of the junction unmatched. The CDR3 nucleotides are TGTGCCAGCAGCCCAGTGACTAGCGGGAGGGCCTACGACCCCTACAATGAGCAGTTCTTC. Translating it yields CASSPVTSGRAYDPYNEQFF.

The chain has TRBV7-9 and TRBJ2-1, with 8 bases matching TRBD1. Germline assignment: CDR1 SEHNR and CDR2 FQNEAQ (reference sequence). The CDR3 is 15 residues long. V shed 5 bases, J shed 6 bases, and the junction held 9 bases outside the gene matches. The CDR3 sequence: CASSPRQGTTNEQFF. DNA for the CDR3: TGTGCCAGCAGCCCACGACAGGGGACGACCAATGAGCAGTTCTTC.

V and J are TRBV29-1 and TRBJ2-1; TRBD2 aligns across 11 bases. Germline V gene sequence: CDR1 SQVTM, CDR2 ANQGSEA. Germline trimming cut 7 bases from V and 5 bases from J; bases unmatched to any gene: 7. CDR3 length: 14 residues. CDR3 sequence: CSAPGLAANNEQFF. The CDR3 DNA reads TGCAGCGCGCCGGGACTAGCGGCCAACAATGAGCAGTTCTTC.

V is TRBV12-3 or TRBV12-4 and J is TRBJ2-3; D could derive from TRBD1 or TRBD2 (7 bases each). Trimming cost V 6 bases and J 8 bases, with 15 bases left between them. The CDR3 length is 13 residues. CDR3 sequence (DNA): TGTGCCAGCAGCCCAGGGGGGAGGGTTACGCAGTATTTT. It translates to CASSPGGRVTQYF.

In this sample, this clonotype turned up once. The chain carries TRBV18 and TRBJ2-6; 10 bases line up with TRBD1. CDR3 length equals 19 residues. Looked up from germline, CDR1 is KGHSH and CDR2 is LQKENI. The V segment lost 3 bases and the J segment 0 bases; nucleotides outside the gene matches: 8. The CDR3 loop reads CASSPLPGQGTSGANVLTF. The CDR3, as DNA: TGTGCCAGCTCACCGTTACCGGGACAGGGGACCTCTGGGGCCAACGTCCTGACTTTC.

This clonotype appeared a single time. The V gene is TRBV20-1, the J gene TRBJ1-2; D gene unclear. Germline-derived CDR1 and CDR2 are DFQATT and SNEGSKA (reference sequence). The ends were cut back, 1 base at V and 5 bases at J, with 8 bases in the middle. The CDR3 covers 12 residues. CDR3 in amino acids: CSARADTYGYTF. CDR3 in DNA: TGCAGTGCTAGAGCAGACACATATGGCTACACCTTC.

The chain joins TRBV13 to TRBJ2-7; TRBD1 might be the D (5 bases). Germline V lookup: CDR1 PRHDT, CDR2 FYEKMQ (reference sequence). This CDR3 comprises 14 residues. Trimming stripped 2 bases from V and 0 bases from J, with 8 bases between. The CDR3 region is CASSLSDTSYEQYF. In DNA form, the CDR3 reads TGTGCCAGCAGCTTATCGGACACCTCCTACGAGCAGTACTTC. The full variable domain, rest sourced from reference TRBV13 and TRBJ2-7, is AAGVIQSPRHLIKEKRETATLKCYPIPRHDTVYWYQQGPGQDPQFLISFYEKMQSDKGSIPDRFSAQQFSDYHSELNMSSLELGDSALYFCASSLSDTSYEQYFGPGTRLTVT.

This clonotype was observed once. This chain connects TRBV10-3 to TRBJ2-2; D is uncertain. This CDR3 spans 12 amino acids. Germline CDR1 reads ENHRY; CDR2 reads SYGVKD. V was shortened by 11 bases and J by 5 bases, with 12 bases between the two germline ends. In DNA form, the CDR3 reads TGTGCCGTCCTCGGCCCGACCGGGGAGCTGTTTTTT. It specifies CAVLGPTGELFF.

J is TRBJ1-5 and V is TRBV18; D is uncertain. V lost 0 bases and J lost 4, with 13 bases in between. CDR1 is KGHSH and CDR2 is LQKENI in the germline V gene. The CDR3 has 16 residues. The CDR3 sequence: CASSPPPTTPNQPQHF. CDR3 sequence (DNA): TGTGCCAGCTCACCACCCCCGACAACGCCAAATCAGCCCCAGCATTTT.